Listed here are 5 T cell receptor beta chains from one sample, sequenced in a study of shared clonotypes between healthy human individuals. Method: immunoSEQ multiplex PCR; TCRdb's copy keeps in-frame clones and lacks some. The table has more than 1 million clones, about 84% seen once; the top ten hold approximately 0.52%. Sequencing used memory CD4+ T cells from PBMCs. As to subset: CD45RA-negative fraction. These receptors all stem from a man younger than 35 in good health. Some clones in this sample may be carry-over from other donors' samples.

This sequence joins TRBV6-1 and TRBJ1-5; D is possibly TRBD1 (6 bases). Germline lookup yields CDR1 MNHNS and CDR2 SASEGT. The CDR3 runs 14 residues. Trimming took 5 bases from V and 3 from J, leaving 11 bases between them. CDR3 sequence: CASSKGGNNQPQHF. In DNA, the CDR3 is TGTGCCAGCAGTAAGGGGGGTAACAATCAGCCCCAGCATTTT.

The rearrangement uses TRBV4-3 and TRBJ2-1; D gene uncertain. The CDR3 is 16 residues long. Between the trimmed V and J ends, which lost 3 bases and 0 bases, there was a span of 12 bases. Germline assignment: CDR1 LGHNA and CDR2 YSLEER. The CDR3: CASSQRFRSSYNEQFF. The CDR3 DNA is TGCGCCAGCAGCCAGCGGTTCCGAAGCTCCTACAATGAGCAGTTCTTC.

CDR3 region: CASSKRRGAFF. CDR3 sequence (DNA): TGTGCCAGCAGCAAGCGGCGGGGCGCTTTCTTT. The chain recombines TRBV21-1 with TRBJ1-1. TRBV21-1 is flagged as a pseudogene. This CDR3 contains 11 residues.

The rearrangement joins TRBV29-1 to TRBJ2-7; D may be TRBD2 (6 bases). This CDR3 has 14 residues. In germline, CDR1 is SQVTM, CDR2 ANQGSEA. The germline V and J ends were trimmed by 7 bases and 0 bases, with 16 bases remaining between them. In DNA, the CDR3 is TGCAGCGCTCGGGACTCTTACAACTCCTACGAGCAGTACTTC. It encodes CSARDSYNSYEQYF.

DNA for the CDR3: TGCGCCAGCAGCCCGGACTTCCTCCGCGCCGGGGAGCTGTTTTTT. The encoded protein is CASSPDFLRAGELFF. The chain recombines TRBV5-1 with TRBJ2-2; D is possibly TRBD2 (5 bases). V was clipped by 4 bases and J by 6 bases, with 16 bases between them. The germline V gene encodes CDR1 SGHRS and CDR2 YFSETQ. This CDR3 region has 15 residues. Based on the CDR3 plus reference TRBV5-1 and TRBJ2-2, the full variable domain is KAGVTQTPRYLIKTRGQQVTLSCSPISGHRSVSWYQQTPGQGLQFLFEYFSETQRNKGNFPGRFSGRQFSNSRSEMNVSTLELGDSALYLCASSPDFLRAGELFFGEGSRLTVL.